The rows below give T cell receptor beta chains drawn from one sample of a study of patients and donors after allogeneic stem cell transplantation. TCRdb called the RT-PCR reads again in MiXCR, with one record for every CDR3 protein. The table lists under 200,000 distinct CDR3 sequences, nearly 25% of them singletons, with roughly 25% in the top ten. Sequencing was carried out using blood, either unsorted or a sorted T cell fraction (not recorded which). These receptors originate from a human donor who was either an allogeneic HSCT recipient or a stem cell or donor lymphocyte infusion donor (not recorded which). It is not recorded whose cells these are; they may come from a transplant donor. CDR3s include the opening cysteine and the closing phenylalanine or tryptophan. The D gene is left open where the match is weak. Size values are once, few and many counts, or a class for expanded clones, and some rows have none.

clone_size j_call v_call d_call cdr3_aa cdr3_nt
NA TRBJ2-5 TRBV7-2 NA CASSLVTMWAREETQYF TGTGCCAGCAGCTTAGTGACCATGTGGGCCCGAGAAGAGACCCAGTACTTC
few TRBJ1-1 TRBV7-8 NA CASSLAGKGTIVKAFF TGTGCCAGCAGCTTAGCGGGTAAGGGTACTATCGTGAAAGCTTTCTTT
few TRBJ2-5 TRBV27 TRBD1 CASSTGGYQETQYF TGTGCCAGCAGTACAGGGGGCTACCAAGAGACCCAGTACTTC
few TRBJ2-2 TRBV7-8 NA CASSLYEDLGTGELFF TGTGCCAGCAGCTTATATGAGGATTTGGGCACCGGGGAGCTGTTTTTT
few TRBJ1-1 TRBV6-5 NA CASSYLSQGLNTEAFF TGTGCCAGCAGTTACTTATCCCAGGGGTTGAACACTGAAGCTTTCTTT
NA TRBJ2-7 TRBV5-1 NA CASSLGHRDFYEQYF TGCGCCAGCAGCTTGGGCCACCGTGATTTCTACGAGCAGTACTTC
NA TRBJ1-1 TRBV30 NA CAWSVQGKHEAFF TGTGCCTGGAGTGTACAGGGAAAGCATGAAGCTTTCTTT
NA TRBJ1-2 TRBV10-3 NA CAIREGDSGYTF TGTGCCATCAGGGAGGGCGATTCTGGCTACACCTTC
few TRBJ2-7 TRBV20-1 NA CSAYKPAGGSYEQYF TGCAGTGCTTATAAACCCGCCGGGGGCTCCTACGAGCAGTACTTC
NA TRBJ2-7 TRBV7-3 NA CASSLTSAGPYEQYF TGTGCCAGCAGCTTAACGTCGGCGGGACCCTACGAGCAGTACTTC
few TRBJ2-7 TRBV5-8 NA CASSMSRDAEQYF TGTGCCAGCAGCATGAGCAGGGACGCCGAGCAGTACTTC
NA TRBJ2-5 TRBV7-9 NA CASSFSRVETQYF TGTGCCAGCAGCTTCTCCAGGGTAGAGACCCAGTACTTC
NA TRBJ1-3 TRBV7-2 TRBD1 CASSIGQGAVSGNTIYF TGTGCCAGCAGCATCGGACAGGGCGCCGTCTCTGGAAACACCATATATTTT
few TRBJ2-2 TRBV2 TRBD1 CASEGQGNTGELFF TGTGCCAGCGAGGGACAGGGTAACACCGGGGAGCTGTTTTTT
NA TRBJ2-5 TRBV7-9 TRBD1 CASSGPGTGGQETQYF TGTGCCAGCAGCGGGCCCGGGACAGGGGGCCAAGAGACCCAGTACTTC
NA TRBJ2-7 TRBV5-1 NA CASSFGDEQYF TGCGCCAGCAGCTTCGGGGACGAGCAGTACTTC
NA TRBJ2-1 TRBV19 NA CASSIWGAVSNEQFF TGTGCCAGTAGTATATGGGGGGCCGTTAGCAATGAGCAGTTCTTC
NA TRBJ2-3 TRBV4-1 NA CASSQDRRPGTDTQYF TGCGCCAGCAGCCAAGACAGGAGGCCAGGGACAGATACGCAGTATTTT
few TRBJ1-2 TRBV4-2 TRBD1 CASSQERQGGNYGYTF TGTGCCAGCAGCCAAGAACGACAGGGCGGCAACTATGGCTACACCTTC
few TRBJ2-5 TRBV12-3/TRBV12-4 TRBD2 CASSLARGQETQYF TGTGCCAGCAGTTTAGCGCGGGGGCAAGAGACCCAGTACTTC
few TRBJ2-1 TRBV9 TRBD1 CASSESPGQGSYNEQFF TGTGCCAGCAGCGAAAGCCCCGGACAGGGGTCATACAATGAGCAGTTCTTC
NA TRBJ2-1 TRBV7-6 NA CASSPGRNNEQFF TGTGCCAGCAGCCCGGGACGGAACAATGAGCAGTTCTTC
once TRBJ2-1 TRBV7-2 TRBD2 CASSPGGKGHNEQFF TGTGCCAGCAGCCCCGGGGGGAAGGGTCACAATGAGCAGTTCTTC
many TRBJ1-1 TRBV27 NA CASSRLGGTEAFF TGTGCCAGCAGTCGCCTGGGGGGGACTGAAGCTTTCTTT
NA TRBJ2-5 TRBV29-1 NA CSVDWDNQETQYF TGCAGCGTTGACTGGGACAACCAAGAGACCCAGTACTTC
few TRBJ1-1 TRBV30 TRBD1 CAWGDSWNTEAFF TGTGCCTGGGGGGACAGTTGGAACACTGAAGCTTTCTTT
NA TRBJ1-3 TRBV30 NA CAWQRETGNTIYF TGTGCCTGGCAAAGGGAGACTGGAAACACCATATATTTT
NA TRBJ1-2 TRBV15 NA CATSRSDYGYTF TGTGCCACCAGCAGATCCGACTATGGCTACACCTTC
few TRBJ2-2 TRBV5-1 NA CASSLRQITNTGELFF TGCGCCAGCAGCTTGCGCCAGATAACGAACACCGGGGAGCTGTTTTTT
NA TRBJ1-6 TRBV12-3/TRBV12-4 TRBD1 CASSLTGGNSPLHF TGTGCCAGCAGCCTGACAGGGGGGAATTCACCCCTCCACTTT
NA TRBJ2-7 TRBV20-1 TRBD2 CSARDRLAGSYEQYF TGCAGTGCTAGAGATCGGCTAGCGGGGAGCTACGAGCAGTACTTC
few TRBJ1-4 TRBV12-3/TRBV12-4 NA CASSSQTNEKLFF TGTGCCAGCAGTTCCCAGACCAATGAAAAACTGTTTTTT
few TRBJ1-5 TRBV28 NA CASSSPGRHRPQHF TGTGCCAGCAGTTCTCCGGGACGCCACCGACCCCAGCATTTT
NA TRBJ2-7 TRBV21-1 NA CASSKNTRDCSYEQYF TGTGCCAGCAGCAAAAATACTCGCGACTGCTCCTACGAGCAGTACTTC
NA TRBJ2-3 TRBV29-1 NA CSVVPAGGADTQYF TGCAGCGTTGTCCCAGCCGGCGGGGCAGATACGCAGTATTTT
NA TRBJ1-1 TRBV7-9 NA CASSEPGYTGLNTEAFF TGTGCCAGCAGCGAGCCAGGGTATACAGGGCTCAACACTGAAGCTTTCTTT
NA TRBJ2-7 TRBV6-5 NA CASSAYVQQPSYEQYF TGTGCCAGCAGTGCCTACGTCCAGCAACCCTCCTACGAGCAGTACTTC
few TRBJ1-2 TRBV20-1 TRBD1 CSATGQVSHGYTF TGCAGTGCAACGGGACAGGTCTCCCATGGCTACACCTTC
NA TRBJ2-7 TRBV20-1 TRBD2 CSVAGGRNEQYF TGCAGTGTAGCGGGCGGGAGGAACGAGCAGTACTTC
NA TRBJ2-3 TRBV7-9 NA CASSLGPGAGPGTQYF TGTGCCAGCAGCTTAGGCCCGGGGGCGGGCCCGGGTACGCAGTATTTT
NA TRBJ2-1 TRBV5-1 NA CASSPRVMWRGPYNEQFF TGCGCCAGCAGCCCAAGGGTAATGTGGCGGGGGCCCTACAATGAGCAGTTCTTC
NA TRBJ2-1 TRBV18 NA CASSPSPGDQQFF TGTGCCAGCTCACCCTCCCCGGGGGATCAGCAGTTCTTC
NA TRBJ1-2 TRBV12-3/TRBV12-4 TRBD1 CASSLLQGNYGYTF TGTGCCAGCAGTTTGTTACAGGGGAACTATGGCTACACCTTC
NA TRBJ1-1 TRBV6-5 NA CASSYSRDSRGGDTEAFF TGTGCCAGCAGTTACTCACGCGATAGTCGGGGAGGCGACACTGAAGCTTTCTTT
NA TRBJ1-1 TRBV20-1 NA CSGTRDARGGTEAFF TGCAGTGGAACACGGGACGCCCGAGGAGGCACTGAAGCTTTCTTT
NA TRBJ2-2 TRBV29-1 NA CSVEGGDHTGELFF TGCAGCGTTGAAGGCGGAGATCACACCGGGGAGCTGTTTTTT
many TRBJ1-5 TRBV18 NA CASSPDRDQPQHF TGTGCCAGCTCACCAGATAGGGATCAGCCCCAGCATTTT
few TRBJ1-3 TRBV12-3/TRBV12-4 NA CASSPGHSGNTIYF TGTGCCAGCAGCCCCGGACACTCTGGAAACACCATATATTTT
NA TRBJ1-1 TRBV12-3/TRBV12-4 TRBD1 CASSPQGGMNTEAFF TGTGCCAGCAGTCCACAGGGGGGGATGAACACTGAAGCTTTCTTT
few TRBJ1-4 TRBV2 NA CASSDGILRPFSF TGTGCCAGCAGTGACGGTATTCTAAGGCCATTCTCGTTT
NA TRBJ1-2 TRBV7-3 NA CASSPGSGSGYTF TGTGCCAGCAGCCCGGGGTCAGGGAGTGGCTACACCTTC
many TRBJ1-2 TRBV5-6 NA CASSFLRTAGYTF TGTGCCAGCAGCTTTTTACGGACTGCTGGCTACACCTTC
few TRBJ2-3 TRBV6-2/TRBV6-3 NA CASSPSLALRTDTQYF TGTGCCAGCAGTCCCTCGCTAGCTCTGAGAACAGATACGCAGTATTTT